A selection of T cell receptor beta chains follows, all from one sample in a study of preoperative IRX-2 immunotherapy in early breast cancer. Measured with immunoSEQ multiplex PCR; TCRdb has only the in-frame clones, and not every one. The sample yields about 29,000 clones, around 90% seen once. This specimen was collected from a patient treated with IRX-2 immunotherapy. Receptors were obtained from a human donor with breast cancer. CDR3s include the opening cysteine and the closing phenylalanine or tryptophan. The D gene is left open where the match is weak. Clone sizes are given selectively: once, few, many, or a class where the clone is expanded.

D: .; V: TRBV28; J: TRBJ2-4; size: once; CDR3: CASRPAGEGVAKNIQYF; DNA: TGTGCCAGCAGGCCCGCAGGAGAGGGGGTAGCCAAAAACATTCAGTACTTC
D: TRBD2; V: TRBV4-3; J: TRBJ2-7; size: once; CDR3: CASSQEPSGAPGDEQYF; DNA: TGCGCCAGCAGCCAAGAGCCTAGCGGGGCCCCAGGCGACGAGCAGTACTTC
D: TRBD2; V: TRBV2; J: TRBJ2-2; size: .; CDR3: CASSPGLAGGSTGELFF; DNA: TGTGCCAGCAGCCCCGGACTAGCGGGAGGGTCCACCGGGGAGCTGTTTTTT
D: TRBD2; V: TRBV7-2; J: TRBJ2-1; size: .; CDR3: CASSLAEVRTSDEQFF; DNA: TGTGCCAGCAGCTTAGCAGAGGTAAGGACTAGCGATGAGCAGTTCTTC
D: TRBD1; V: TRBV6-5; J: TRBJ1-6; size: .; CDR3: CASKTLQGADSPLHF; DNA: TGTGCCAGCAAGACTTTACAGGGGGCTGATTCACCCCTCCACTTT
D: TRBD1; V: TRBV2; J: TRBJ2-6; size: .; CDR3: CASRYDRDSGANVLTF; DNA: TGTGCCAGCAGGTACGACAGGGACTCTGGGGCCAACGTCCTGACTTTC
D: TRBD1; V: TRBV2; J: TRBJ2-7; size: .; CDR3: CASSERDSYYEQYF; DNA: TGTGCCAGCAGTGAACGGGACAGCTACTACGAGCAGTACTTC
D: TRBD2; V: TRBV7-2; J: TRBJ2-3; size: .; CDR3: CASTVRLATTDTQYF; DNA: TGTGCCAGCACTGTGAGACTAGCGACCACAGATACGCAGTATTTT
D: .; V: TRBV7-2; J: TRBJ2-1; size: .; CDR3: CASSSTPALGEQFF; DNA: TGTGCCAGCAGCTCAACCCCGGCGTTGGGTGAGCAGTTCTTC
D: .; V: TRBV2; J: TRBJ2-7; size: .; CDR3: CASKVSTYEQYF; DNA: TGTGCCAGCAAGGTCAGTACCTACGAGCAGTACTTC
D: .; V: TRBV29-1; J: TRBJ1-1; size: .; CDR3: CSVGSRGELGTEAFF; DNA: TGCAGCGTTGGGTCACGGGGCGAGTTAGGCACTGAAGCTTTCTTT
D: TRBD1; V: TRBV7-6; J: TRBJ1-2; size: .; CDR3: CASSSGQNYGYTF; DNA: TGTGCCAGCAGCTCGGGACAGAACTATGGCTACACCTTC
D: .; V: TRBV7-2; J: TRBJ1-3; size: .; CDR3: CASSLTLASGNTIYF; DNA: TGTGCCAGCAGCTTAACACTTGCCTCTGGAAACACCATATATTTT
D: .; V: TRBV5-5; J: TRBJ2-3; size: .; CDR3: CASSPYSRGTDTQYF; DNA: TGTGCCAGCAGCCCGTACTCGCGGGGCACAGATACGCAGTATTTT
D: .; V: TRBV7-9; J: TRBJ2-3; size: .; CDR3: CASSHTPDTDTQYF; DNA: TGTGCCAGCAGCCACACGCCCGACACAGATACGCAGTATTTT